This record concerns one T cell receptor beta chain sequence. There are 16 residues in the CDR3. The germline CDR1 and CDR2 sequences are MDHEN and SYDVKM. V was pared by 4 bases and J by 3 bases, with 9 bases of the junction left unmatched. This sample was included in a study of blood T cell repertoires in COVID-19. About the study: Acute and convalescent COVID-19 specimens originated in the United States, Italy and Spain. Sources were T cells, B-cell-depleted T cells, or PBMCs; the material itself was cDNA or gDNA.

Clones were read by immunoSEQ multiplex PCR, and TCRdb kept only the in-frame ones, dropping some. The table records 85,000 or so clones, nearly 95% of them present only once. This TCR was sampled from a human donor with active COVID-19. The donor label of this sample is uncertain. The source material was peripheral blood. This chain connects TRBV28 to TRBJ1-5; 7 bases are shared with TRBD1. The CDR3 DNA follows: TGTGCCAGCAGTTCAGAGGGGGCCCGCTACAATCAGCCCCAGCATTTT. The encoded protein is CASSSEGARYNQPQHF.